This entry features one T cell receptor beta chain sequence. As yet, its antigen is unknown. After removal of 0 bases from V and 2 bases from J, the junction contained 6 bases not matched to a gene. From germline, CDR1 is SGHRS and CDR2 YFSETQ. The CDR3 totals 17 residues. The record originates from a study of OX40 agonist ivuxolimab in advanced cancers. Across the study: Hepatocellular carcinoma, melanoma, renal cell or head and neck cancer affected the dose-escalation patients. The study, taken as a whole, reports: Nonresponders, in some cases, also had low normalized T-cell clonal expansion.

Assay used: immunoSEQ multiplex PCR; TCRdb lists only in-frame clones, some missing. Here the sample spans fewer than 50,000 clones, more than 80% being singletons. This specimen consisted of CD4+ or CD8+ T cells sorted from blood, obtained in a trial of the OX40 agonist ivuxolimab. This clonotype was sampled from an adult with an advanced solid tumor such as melanoma, head and neck, liver or kidney cancer. The chain is built from TRBV5-1 and TRBJ2-3; the match to TRBD2 covers 10 bases. CDR3 residues: CASSLAALAGVTDTQYF. The CDR3 DNA is TGCGCCAGCAGCTTGGCCGCCCTAGCGGGAGTCACAGATACGCAGTATTTT.